This passage covers 10 T cell receptor beta chains from one sample sequenced in a study of blood T cell repertoires in COVID-19. The method was immunoSEQ multiplex PCR; TCRdb's version includes in-frame clones alone and lacks a portion of them. The sample has 200,000 or so clones, about 90% seen once. What was sequenced was peripheral blood. All receptors derive from a woman in her sixties with acute or convalescent COVID-19.

V is TRBV18 and J is TRBJ1-4, with D possibly TRBD1 on 5 matching bases. V was trimmed by 5 bases and J by 8 bases, leaving 12 bases between them. CDR1 is KGHSH, CDR2 LQKENI, per germline. CDR3 size: 13 residues. The CDR3 nucleotides are TGTGCCAGCTCATACCAAAGGGGAGAAAAACTGTTTTTT. Its protein product is CASSYQRGEKLFF.

V is TRBV12-5 and J is TRBJ1-5; TRBD1 is a possible D gene (6 bases). Per germline, CDR1 LGHNT and CDR2 FRNRAP. Trimming stripped 0 bases from V and 1 base from J, with 19 bases between. The CDR3 is made up of 19 amino acids. CDR3 in DNA: TGTGCTAGTGGTTTGGTACAGGGAGGGCCAAGAGTAAGCAATCAGCCCCAGCATTTT. Protein product: CASGLVQGGPRVSNQPQHF. Complete variable domain (other parts from reference TRBV12-5 and TRBJ1-5): DARVTQTPRHKVTEMGQEVTMRCQPILGHNTVFWYRQTMMQGLELLAYFRNRAPLDDSGMPKDRFSAEMPDATLATLKIQPSEPRDSAVYFCASGLVQGGPRVSNQPQHFGDGTRLSIL.

CDR3 bases: TGCAGCGTTGCCCCACAGGGGGGGAACTATGGCTACACCTTC. It specifies CSVAPQGGNYGYTF. This sequence joins TRBV29-1 and TRBJ1-2; 8 nucleotides line up with TRBD1. Germline V gene lookup returns CDR1 SQVTM and CDR2 ANQGSEA. There are 14 residues in the CDR3. V shed 4 bases and J 2 bases; nucleotides not matched to a gene: 6. The entire variable domain, with the rest obtained from reference TRBV29-1 and TRBJ1-2, is as follows: SAVISQKPSRDICQRGTSLTIQCQVDSQVTMMFWYRQQPGQSLTLIATANQGSEATYESGFVIDKFPISRPNLTFSTLTVSNMSPEDSSIYLCSVAPQGGNYGYTFGSGTRLTVV.

This chain links TRBV18 with TRBJ2-3; a possible D gene is TRBD2 (5 bases). Germline CDR1 reads KGHSH; CDR2 reads LQKENI. This CDR3 has 14 residues. V dropped 0 bases and J dropped 3 bases, with 7 bases sitting between them. This CDR3 reads CASSPPGATDTQYF. The CDR3 DNA reads as TGTGCCAGCTCACCACCGGGAGCTACAGATACGCAGTATTTT.

This clone was counted between two and nine times. V and J are TRBV11-1 and TRBJ2-1; TRBD1 matches 10 bases. Germline V gene lookup returns CDR1 SGHAT and CDR2 FQDESV (reference sequence). V lost 5 bases and J lost 7; bases outside the gene matches: 5. The CDR3 extends over 14 amino acids. CDR3 DNA sequence: TGTGCCAGCAGCCGTGGGGACAGGGGAAATGAGCAGTTCTTC. Its translation is CASSRGDRGNEQFF.

The V gene is TRBV7-6, the J gene TRBJ2-3, with 13 nucleotides matching TRBD2. Unmatched junction bases numbered 11, after V lost 5 bases and J lost 0 bases. This CDR3 is built from 19 residues. The germline V gene encodes CDR1 SGHVS and CDR2 FNYEAQ. The CDR3 loop reads CASSPMGTSGEYSTDTQYF. The DNA for the CDR3 is TGTGCCAGCAGCCCTATGGGGACTAGCGGGGAATATAGCACAGATACGCAGTATTTT.

V is TRBV9 and J is TRBJ2-3, with 9 positions matching TRBD1. CDR3 length: 16 amino acids. From germline, CDR1 is SGDLS and CDR2 YYNGEE. V lost 3 bases and J lost 4; bases outside the gene matches: 9. CDR3 sequence: CASSAVGGQGSDTQYF. The CDR3 nucleotides read TGTGCCAGCAGCGCGGTCGGGGGACAGGGATCAGATACGCAGTATTTT.

The genes are TRBV7-3 and TRBJ2-1; 9 bases are a match to TRBD1. J was trimmed by 4 bases and V by 4 bases; bases with no gene match: 11. CDR3 length: 17 residues. CDR1 and CDR2 from the germline V gene are SGHTA and FQGTGA. CDR3 DNA sequence: TGTGCCAGCAGCTCGGGACAGGGTCAAGTGTTATACAATGAGCAGTTCTTC. As protein: CASSSGQGQVLYNEQFF.

This sequence joins TRBV28 and TRBJ2-1; 9 bases line up with TRBD1. The junction had 7 bases not matched to a gene; V was cut back by 4 bases and J by 3 bases. CDR3 length: 16 amino acids. CDR1 is MDHEN and CDR2 is SYDVKM in the germline V gene. CDR3 DNA: TGTGCCAGCAGTTCACAGGGGGCCGGGTACTACAATGAGCAGTTCTTC. Translated: CASSSQGAGYYNEQFF.

This clone showed up just once. The chain has TRBV5-4 and TRBJ2-2; a weak D match, TRBD2 (6 bases). The CDR3 contains 16 residues. V gave up 4 bases and J gave up 6 bases, with 19 bases separating them. The germline gives CDR1 SGHNT, CDR2 YYREEE (reference sequence). The CDR3: CASSGWASEGPGELFF. The DNA of the CDR3 is TGTGCCAGCAGCGGGTGGGCGTCGGAGGGGCCCGGGGAGCTGTTTTTT.